This T cell receptor beta chain was identified in a study of regulatory T cells in long-lasting Graves disease. Turning to the study itself: Antithyroid drug intake by newly diagnosed Graves' patients had lasted under 3 months.

Details on this clonotype: A much larger clone differs from this one at a single base, so this may be a read error.

As for time point: newly diagnosed GD, antithyroid drugs for less than 3 months. RNA isolated from PBMCs was used to make the TCR library. This CDR3 comprises 15 residues. Germline values: CDR1 MNHNS, CDR2 SASEGT. HTBI primers from iRepertoire and Arm-PCR of CDR3 regions yielded the TCR beta libraries. TCRdb processed the multiplex PCR reads anew with MiXCR; each CDR3 protein has one entry. The table shows roughly 410,000 distinct CDR3 sequences, with approximately 16% occurring only once. The sample was also reused in another study, on T cells in Graves' hyperthyroidism and ophthalmopathy.

The sequence was collected from a woman aged 35 to 49 with Graves disease. This sequence joins TRBV6-1 and TRBJ2-7; D uncertain. This sample comprised peripheral blood mononuclear cells (PBMCs), obtained at new diagnosis, from a patient treated with antithyroid drugs. The CDR3 bases are TGTGCCGGCAGTGAAGAGGCAGAAATAACCTACGAGCAGTACTTC. Translating gives CAGSEEAEITYEQYF.